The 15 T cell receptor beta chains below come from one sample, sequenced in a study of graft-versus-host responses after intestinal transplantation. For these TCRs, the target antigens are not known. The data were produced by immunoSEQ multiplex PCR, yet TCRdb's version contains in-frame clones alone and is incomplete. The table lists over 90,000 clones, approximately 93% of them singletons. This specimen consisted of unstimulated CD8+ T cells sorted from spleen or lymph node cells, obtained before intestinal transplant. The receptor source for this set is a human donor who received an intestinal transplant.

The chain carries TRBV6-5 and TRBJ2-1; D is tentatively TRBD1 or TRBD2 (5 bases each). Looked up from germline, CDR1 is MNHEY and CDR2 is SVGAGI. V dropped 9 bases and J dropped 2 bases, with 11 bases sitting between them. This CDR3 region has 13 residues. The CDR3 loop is CASRGRTYNEQFF. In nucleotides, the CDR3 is TGTGCCAGTCGGGGACGAACCTACAATGAGCAGTTCTTC.

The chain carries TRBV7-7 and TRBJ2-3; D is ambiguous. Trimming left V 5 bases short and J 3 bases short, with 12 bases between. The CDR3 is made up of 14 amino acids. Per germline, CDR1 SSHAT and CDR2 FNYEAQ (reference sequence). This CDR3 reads CASSEGLGTDTQYF. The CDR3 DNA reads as TGTGCCAGCAGCGAAGGCCTGGGAACAGATACGCAGTATTTT. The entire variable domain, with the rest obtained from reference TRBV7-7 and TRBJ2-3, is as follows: GAGVSQSPRYKVTKRGQDVTLRCDPISSHATLYWYQQALGQGPEFLTYFNYEAQPDKSGLPSDRFSAERPEGSISTLTIQRTEQRDSAMYRCASSEGLGTDTQYFGPGTRLTVL.

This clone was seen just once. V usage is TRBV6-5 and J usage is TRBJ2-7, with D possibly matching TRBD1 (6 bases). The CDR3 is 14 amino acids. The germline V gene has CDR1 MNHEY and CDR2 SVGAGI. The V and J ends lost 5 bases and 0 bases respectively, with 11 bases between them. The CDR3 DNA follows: TGTGCCAGCAGTGACAGGTCAAGCTCCTACGAGCAGTACTTC. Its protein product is CASSDRSSSYEQYF.

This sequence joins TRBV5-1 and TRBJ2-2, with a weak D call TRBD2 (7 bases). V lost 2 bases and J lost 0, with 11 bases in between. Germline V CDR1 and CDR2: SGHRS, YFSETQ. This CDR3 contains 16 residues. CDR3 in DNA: TGCGCCAGCAGCTTCGGGGGGCCAACGAACACCGGGGAGCTGTTTTTT. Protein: CASSFGGPTNTGELFF.

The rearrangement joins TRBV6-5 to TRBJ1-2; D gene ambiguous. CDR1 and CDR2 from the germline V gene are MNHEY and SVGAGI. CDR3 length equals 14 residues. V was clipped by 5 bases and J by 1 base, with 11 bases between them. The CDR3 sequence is CASSPAHLNYGYTF. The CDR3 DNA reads TGTGCCAGCAGTCCGGCTCATCTTAACTATGGCTACACCTTC.

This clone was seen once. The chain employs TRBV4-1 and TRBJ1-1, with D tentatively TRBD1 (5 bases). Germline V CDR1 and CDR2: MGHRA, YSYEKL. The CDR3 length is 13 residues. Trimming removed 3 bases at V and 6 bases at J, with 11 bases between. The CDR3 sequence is CASSQGRDAEAFF. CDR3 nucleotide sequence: TGCGCCAGCAGCCAGGGCAGGGACGCTGAAGCTTTCTTT.

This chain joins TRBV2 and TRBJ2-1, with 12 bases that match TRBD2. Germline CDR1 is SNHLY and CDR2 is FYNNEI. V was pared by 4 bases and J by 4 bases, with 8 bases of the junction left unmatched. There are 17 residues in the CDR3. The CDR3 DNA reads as TGTGCCAGCAGTGGTCTACTAGCGGGGGGAAGTTACAATGAGCAGTTCTTC. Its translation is CASSGLLAGGSYNEQFF. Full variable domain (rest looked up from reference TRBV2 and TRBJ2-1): EPEVTQTPSHQVTQMGQEVILRCVPISNHLYFYWYRQILGQKVEFLVSFYNNEISEKSEIFDDQFSVERPDGSNFTLKIRSTKLEDSAMYFCASSGLLAGGSYNEQFFGPGTRLTVL.

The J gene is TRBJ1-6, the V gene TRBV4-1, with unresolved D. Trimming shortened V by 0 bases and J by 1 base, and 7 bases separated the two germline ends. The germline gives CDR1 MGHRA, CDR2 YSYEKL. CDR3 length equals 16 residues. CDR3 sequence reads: CASSQEAGSYNSPLHF. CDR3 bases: TGCGCCAGCAGCCAAGAGGCGGGGTCCTATAATTCACCCCTCCACTTT.

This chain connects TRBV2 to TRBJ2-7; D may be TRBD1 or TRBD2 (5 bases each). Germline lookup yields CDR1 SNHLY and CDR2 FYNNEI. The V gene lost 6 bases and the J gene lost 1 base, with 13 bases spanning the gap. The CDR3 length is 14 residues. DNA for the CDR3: TGTGCCAGCAGCTCCGGGACGGATTCCTACGAGCAGTACTTC. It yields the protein CASSSGTDSYEQYF. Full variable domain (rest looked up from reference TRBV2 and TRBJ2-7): EPEVTQTPSHQVTQMGQEVILRCVPISNHLYFYWYRQILGQKVEFLVSFYNNEISEKSEIFDDQFSVERPDGSNFTLKIRSTKLEDSAMYFCASSSGTDSYEQYFGPGTRLTVT.

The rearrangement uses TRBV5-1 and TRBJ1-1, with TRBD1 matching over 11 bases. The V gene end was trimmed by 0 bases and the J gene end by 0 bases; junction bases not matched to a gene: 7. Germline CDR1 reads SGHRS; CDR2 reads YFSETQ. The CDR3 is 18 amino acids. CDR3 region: CASSLDRTGGEVNTEAFF. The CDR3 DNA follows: TGCGCCAGCAGCTTGGATAGGACAGGGGGCGAGGTGAACACTGAAGCTTTCTTT.

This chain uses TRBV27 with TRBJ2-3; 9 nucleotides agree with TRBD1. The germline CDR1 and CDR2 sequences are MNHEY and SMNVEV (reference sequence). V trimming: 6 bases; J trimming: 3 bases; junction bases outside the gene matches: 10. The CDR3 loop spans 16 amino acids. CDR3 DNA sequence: TGTGCCAGCAGCTTTTTAACAGGGGGCCTAACAGATACGCAGTATTTT. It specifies CASSFLTGGLTDTQYF.

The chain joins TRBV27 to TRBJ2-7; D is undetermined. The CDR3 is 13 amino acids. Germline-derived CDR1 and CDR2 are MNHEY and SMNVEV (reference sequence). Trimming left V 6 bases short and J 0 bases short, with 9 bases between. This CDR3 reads CASRVGYSYEQYF. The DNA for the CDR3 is TGTGCCAGCAGGGTGGGCTACTCCTACGAGCAGTACTTC.

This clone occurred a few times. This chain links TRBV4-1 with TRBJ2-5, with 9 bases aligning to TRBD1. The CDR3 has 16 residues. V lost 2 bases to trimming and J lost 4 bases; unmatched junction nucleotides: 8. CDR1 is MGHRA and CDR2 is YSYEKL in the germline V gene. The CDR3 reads CASSQQWGQGGETQYF. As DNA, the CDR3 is TGCGCCAGCAGCCAACAGTGGGGACAGGGAGGAGAGACCCAGTACTTC.

This CDR3 reads CASRDSTYGYTF. The DNA for the CDR3 is TGTGCCAGCAGGGACAGTACCTATGGCTACACCTTC. J is TRBJ1-2 and V is TRBV27; a possible D gene is TRBD1 (6 bases). Trimming took off 6 bases at V and 4 bases at J, with 9 bases between the two ends. The CDR3 extends over 12 amino acids. Per germline, CDR1 MNHEY and CDR2 SMNVEV (reference sequence).

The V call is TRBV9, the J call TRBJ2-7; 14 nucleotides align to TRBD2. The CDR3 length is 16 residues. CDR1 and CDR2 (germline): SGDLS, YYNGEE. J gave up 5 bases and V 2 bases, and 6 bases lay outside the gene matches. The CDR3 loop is CASSVGTSGGSDEQYF. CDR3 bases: TGTGCCAGCAGCGTCGGGACTAGCGGGGGCTCAGACGAGCAGTACTTC.